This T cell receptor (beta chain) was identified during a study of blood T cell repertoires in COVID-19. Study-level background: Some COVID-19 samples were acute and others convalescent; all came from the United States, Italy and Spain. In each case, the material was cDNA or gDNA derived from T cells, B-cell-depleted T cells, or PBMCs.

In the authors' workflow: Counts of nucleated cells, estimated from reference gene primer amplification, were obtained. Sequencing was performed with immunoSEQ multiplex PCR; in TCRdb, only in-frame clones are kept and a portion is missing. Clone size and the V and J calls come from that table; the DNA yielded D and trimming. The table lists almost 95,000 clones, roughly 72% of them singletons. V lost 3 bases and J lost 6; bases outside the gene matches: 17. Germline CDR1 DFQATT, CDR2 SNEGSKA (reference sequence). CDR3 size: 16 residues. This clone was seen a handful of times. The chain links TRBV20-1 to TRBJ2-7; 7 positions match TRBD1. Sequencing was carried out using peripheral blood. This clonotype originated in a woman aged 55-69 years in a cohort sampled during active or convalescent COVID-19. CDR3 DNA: TGCAGTGCTAGTTTTCCCTCCGGGACAGCACGGAGCGAGCAGTACTTC. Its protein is CSASFPSGTARSEQYF.